This is a list of T cell receptor beta chains from one sample in a study of T-cell memory formation after mild COVID-19. One entry per CDR3 protein results from TCRdb running MiXCR on the 5' RACE reads. The sample carries approximately 480,000 distinct CDR3 sequences, approximately 18% recorded once. The material sequenced was PBMCs or a T cell subset sorted from them (not recorded which). These receptors were taken from an adult woman who had mild COVID-19 (a few samples of this study predate the infection). Cell type and time point are not known. Both conserved end residues are part of each CDR3. The D gene is left open where the match is weak. Expanded clones get a size class; other rows say once, few or many, or leave the size out.

DNA: TGTGCCAGCAGCCGTATCGACAGCTATAATGAAAAACTGTTTTTT
CDR3: CASSRIDSYNEKLFF
size: NA
V: TRBV5-8
D: NA
J: TRBJ1-4

DNA: TGCGCCAGCAGCCCGACTACGGGACGTCCAGGATCCTACGAGCAGTACTTC
CDR3: CASSPTTGRPGSYEQYF
size: NA
V: TRBV5-1
D: NA
J: TRBJ2-7

DNA: TGCGCCAGCAGCACCGGACAGGTTTGGTCCTACGAGCAGTACTTC
CDR3: CASSTGQVWSYEQYF
size: few
V: TRBV5-1
D: TRBD1
J: TRBJ2-7

DNA: TGTGCCAGCAGCCGCTCGGGCCCGGGGTATGAGCAGTTCTTC
CDR3: CASSRSGPGYEQFF
size: NA
V: TRBV12-3/TRBV12-4
D: NA
J: TRBJ2-1

DNA: TGTGCCAGCAGCGAGGGGGGCACTCTGAACACTGAAGCTTTCTTT
CDR3: CASSEGGTLNTEAFF
size: NA
V: TRBV9
D: NA
J: TRBJ1-1

DNA: TGCGCCAGCAGCCCATTGGGACTAGCGTCCAATGAGCAGTTCTTC
CDR3: CASSPLGLASNEQFF
size: few
V: TRBV4-1
D: TRBD2
J: TRBJ2-1

DNA: TGTGCCAGCAGGGTGAGGGCTAGCGGGGCCTACAATGAGCAGTTCTTC
CDR3: CASRVRASGAYNEQFF
size: few
V: TRBV7-8
D: TRBD2
J: TRBJ2-1

DNA: TGTGCCAGCAGTCCCACAGGGACCCAAGAGACCCAGTACTTC
CDR3: CASSPTGTQETQYF
size: few
V: TRBV12-3/TRBV12-4
D: NA
J: TRBJ2-5

DNA: TGTGCCAGCAGCGTAGAGGAAGGGAAGGATGTAATGCCTAATGAAAAACTGTTTTTT
CDR3: CASSVEEGKDVMPNEKLFF
size: few
V: TRBV9
D: NA
J: TRBJ1-4

DNA: TGTGCCAGCAGCCTGACCGACCTGGGAGGCGACATTCAGTACTTC
CDR3: CASSLTDLGGDIQYF
size: few
V: TRBV7-3
D: NA
J: TRBJ2-4

DNA: TGTGCCAGCAGAAATCAGGGGCCTCTCTATGGCTACACCTTC
CDR3: CASRNQGPLYGYTF
size: NA
V: TRBV5-4
D: NA
J: TRBJ1-2

DNA: TGTGCCAGCATACCGGGGGGAAACACTGAAGCTTTCTTT
CDR3: CASIPGGNTEAFF
size: few
V: TRBV7-8
D: NA
J: TRBJ1-1

DNA: TGTGCCAGTAGTATAATTTGGGTAGCCCGTAGGTTGGAAGAGACCCAGTACTTC
CDR3: CASSIIWVARRLEETQYF
size: NA
V: TRBV19
D: NA
J: TRBJ2-5

DNA: TGTGCCAGCAAAAGGTCCGGAGGGGCCAACGTCCTGACTTTC
CDR3: CASKRSGGANVLTF
size: NA
V: TRBV6-5
D: NA
J: TRBJ2-6

DNA: TGCGCCAGCAGGACAGGCGACAGCTCTGGAAACACCATATATTTT
CDR3: CASRTGDSSGNTIYF
size: few
V: TRBV5-1
D: NA
J: TRBJ1-3

DNA: TGTGCCAGCAGTTTAGACAGTGGCACAGATACGCAGTATTTT
CDR3: CASSLDSGTDTQYF
size: few
V: TRBV5-5
D: NA
J: TRBJ2-3

DNA: TGTGCCAGCAGTGGGACAGGGGTGCGAGAGCAGTACTTC
CDR3: CASSGTGVREQYF
size: NA
V: TRBV3-1
D: TRBD1
J: TRBJ2-7

DNA: TGTGCCAGCTCACCATATGGGGGTATGGGCAATCAGCCCCAGCATTTT
CDR3: CASSPYGGMGNQPQHF
size: NA
V: TRBV18
D: NA
J: TRBJ1-5

DNA: TGTGCCAGCAGCTTCGGACCTAGTGGGTCCTACGAGCAGTACTTC
CDR3: CASSFGPSGSYEQYF
size: few
V: TRBV11-2
D: NA
J: TRBJ2-7

DNA: TGCGCCAGCCGCGCCCATAGCGGGAGTGGGGAGACCCAGTACTTC
CDR3: CASRAHSGSGETQYF
size: NA
V: TRBV4-3
D: TRBD2
J: TRBJ2-5

DNA: TGTGCCAGAATGCTGTCAGGGAATTTTATTATGAACACTGAAGCTTTCTTT
CDR3: CARMLSGNFIMNTEAFF
size: few
V: TRBV2
D: NA
J: TRBJ1-1

DNA: TGCAGTGCTAGTAGAGGCCCAAGCAATCAGCCCCAGCATTTT
CDR3: CSASRGPSNQPQHF
size: many
V: TRBV20-1
D: NA
J: TRBJ1-5

DNA: TGCGCCAGCAGCCAAGATAACCTCGACAGGGCTGGAAACACCATATATTTT
CDR3: CASSQDNLDRAGNTIYF
size: NA
V: TRBV4-3
D: TRBD1
J: TRBJ1-3

DNA: TGTGCCAGCAGCCCAGGAGTGGATCAGCCCCAGCATTTT
CDR3: CASSPGVDQPQHF
size: NA
V: TRBV3-1
D: NA
J: TRBJ1-5

DNA: TGTGCCAGCAGCCAAGAAGCGGCCAAGCAGTACTTC
CDR3: CASSQEAAKQYF
size: NA
V: TRBV3-1
D: NA
J: TRBJ2-7